This TCR beta chain was identified during a study of blood T cell repertoires in COVID-19 (dated by TCRdb to 2018 to 2020). Regarding the complete study: Collaborator samples came from the United States, Italy and Spain and covered acute and convalescent phases of COVID-19. The material from the prospective study consisted of cDNA or gDNA derived from T cells, B-cell-depleted T cells, or PBMCs. Deeply sampled blood TCRbeta repertoires from subjects exposed to, actively infected with, or recovered from COVID-19 were included in the dataset. The repertoires were released in a freely available public database intended as a resource for research on the immune response to SARS-CoV-2. The samples were drawn from the first 160 participants of the ongoing ImmuneRACE study and from 1,254 subjects provided by 6 global collaborators. A de-identified subject ID, COVID-19 status, age in years and sex were almost always included in the sample metadata. Where available, HLA class I and class II types were taken from metadata supplied by the sample provider and were not determined by assay-based typing. The study at large found these results: The amount of clinical and demographic metadata varied by source and participant and was provided uncurated.

Whole blood was collected in K2EDTA tubes by collaborating institutions according to the institutions' own protocols. For TCRbeta analysis, collaborator samples were shipped as frozen whole blood, as isolated PBMCs, or as DNA extracted from either sample type. TCRbeta CDR3 regions were amplified from genomic DNA by means of the immunoSEQ Assay, a bias-controlled multiplex PCR. The original pipeline was this. The number of nucleated cells in each sample was estimated from the amplification of reference gene primers within the assay. To quantify the absolute abundance of each unique TCRbeta CDR3 rearrangement, sequence reads were collapsed and filtered. For each sample, productive Simpson clonality was calculated as the square root of Simpson's diversity index across productive rearrangements. The immuneACCESS repertoire file appears here via TCRdb, limited to in-frame rearrangements. These files lack a portion of the clones; in checked studies, under half of the deficit traces to unresolved V genes, and the cause of the others is not known. V and J calls and clone size come straight from that table; D and trimming were deduced from the DNA. The sample data list 98,000 or so clones, and roughly 82% of these were observed just once. Jointly, the top ten make up 4% to 5.5% of the sample.

The CDR3 sequence holds 16 residues, the cysteine and phenylalanine included. The read is trimmed to its CDR3 DNA, 48 bases read in frame from base 1. The germline V gene supplies CDR1 MNHEY and CDR2 SVGEGT. The junction shows trimming of 6 bases on V and 10 bases on J, and the gene matches do not reach 13 bases of it. This clone was detected a few times. This clone's antigen is unknown. Base qualities are not provided; no much larger clone lies one nucleotide away. The chain links TRBV6-2 or TRBV6-3 with TRBJ1-6, and 9 junctional nucleotides match TRBD1. Input material: peripheral blood. This TCR derives from a man aged 60-69 years with acute or convalescent COVID-19. The sequenced DNA is TGTGCCAGCAGCTTGGACGGGACAGGGTTTGGATCACCCCTCCACTTT. It specifies CASSLDGTGFGSPLHF.